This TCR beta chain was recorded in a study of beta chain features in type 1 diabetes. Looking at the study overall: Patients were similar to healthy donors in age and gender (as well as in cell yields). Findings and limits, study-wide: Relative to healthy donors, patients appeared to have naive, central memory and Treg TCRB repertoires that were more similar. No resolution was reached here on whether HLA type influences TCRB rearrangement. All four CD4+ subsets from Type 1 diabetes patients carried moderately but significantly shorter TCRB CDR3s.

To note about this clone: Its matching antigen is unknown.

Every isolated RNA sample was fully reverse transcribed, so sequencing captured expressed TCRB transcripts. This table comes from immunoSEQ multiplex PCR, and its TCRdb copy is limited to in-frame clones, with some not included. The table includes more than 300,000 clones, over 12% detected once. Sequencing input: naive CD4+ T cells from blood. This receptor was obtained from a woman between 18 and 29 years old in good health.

DNA of the CDR3: TGTGCCAGCAGCTTGGATGGCCGGAGTGAAGCTTTCTTT. It is translated as CASSLDGRSEAFF. The chain has TRBV5-4 and TRBJ1-1, with D unclear. The V and J ends lost 0 bases and 7 bases respectively, with 10 bases between them. Germline lookup yields CDR1 SGHNT and CDR2 YYREEE (reference sequence). There are 13 residues in the CDR3.